This TCR beta chain was identified during a study of T cell therapy after organ transplantation. The CDR3 spans 17 residues. Germline-derived CDR1 and CDR2 are SGHVS and FQNEAQ. V shed 1 base, J shed 7 bases, and the junction held 12 bases outside the gene matches. Assay used: immunoSEQ multiplex PCR; TCRdb lists only in-frame clones, some missing. The table for this sample gives around 14 clones. As concerns this clone: Its target is unknown.

After more than three hours of CMV peptide pool restimulation, IFN-gamma-secreting therapy product cells were captured with a secretion assay. The chain recombines TRBV7-8 with TRBJ2-1, with TRBD2 matching 8 bases. Input material: cultured CD8+ T cells. The sequence came from a human patient who had received a solid organ transplant and had CMV disease. Some T cells may be graft donor cells. CDR3 in DNA: TGTGCCAGCAGCTTAGTTGGGTCCGGGACTAGGAGGAATGAGCAGTTCTTC. Translation: CASSLVGSGTRRNEQFF.